These T cell receptor beta chains were read from a single sample in a study of response to subunit inactivated influenza vaccine. One entry per CDR3 protein results from TCRdb running MiXCR on the RT-PCR reads. The sample records fewer than 750,000 distinct CDR3 sequences, approximately 14% being singletons. Here the sequenced sample was PBMCs from blood, taken roughly 13 days after vaccination. The receptors stem from a man aged 50 or older who received an inactivated influenza vaccine. Each CDR3 is given with its conserved first and last residue. A D gene is named only where the DNA matches it firmly. Not every row has a clone size; where given, it reads once, few, many or a size class.

v_call: TRBV11-2
j_call: TRBJ2-5
clone_size: few
d_call: NA
cdr3_aa: CASSLEPQTWETQYF
cdr3_nt: TGTGCCAGCAGCTTAGAACCCCAGACCTGGGAGACCCAGTACTTC

v_call: TRBV5-1
j_call: TRBJ1-2
clone_size: NA
d_call: TRBD1
cdr3_aa: CASSFDRARGYGYTF
cdr3_nt: TGCGCCAGCAGCTTCGACAGGGCGAGGGGCTATGGCTACACCTTC

v_call: TRBV24-1
j_call: TRBJ2-2
clone_size: NA
d_call: NA
cdr3_aa: CATSDGTDNTGELFF
cdr3_nt: TGTGCCACCAGTGATGGGACGGACAACACCGGGGAGCTGTTTTTT

v_call: TRBV6-1
j_call: TRBJ2-5
clone_size: few
d_call: TRBD2
cdr3_aa: CASSESLAGGGETQYF
cdr3_nt: TGTGCCAGCAGTGAATCCCTAGCGGGAGGCGGAGAGACCCAGTACTTC

v_call: TRBV5-1
j_call: TRBJ2-5
clone_size: many
d_call: NA
cdr3_aa: CASSSKFRDFQETQYF
cdr3_nt: TGCGCCAGCAGCTCGAAATTCCGGGACTTCCAAGAGACCCAGTACTTC

v_call: TRBV5-1
j_call: TRBJ1-5
clone_size: few
d_call: NA
cdr3_aa: CASSLAVGHPQHF
cdr3_nt: TGCGCCAGCAGCTTGGCCGTTGGACACCCCCAGCATTTT

v_call: TRBV7-8
j_call: TRBJ2-7
clone_size: few
d_call: TRBD1
cdr3_aa: CASSLIQGVYEQYF
cdr3_nt: TGTGCCAGCAGCTTAATACAGGGGGTCTACGAGCAGTACTTC

v_call: TRBV4-3
j_call: TRBJ2-3
clone_size: many
d_call: TRBD2
cdr3_aa: CASSQGAGGRDTQYF
cdr3_nt: TGCGCCAGCAGCCAAGGAGCGGGGGGAAGGGATACGCAGTATTTT

v_call: TRBV28
j_call: TRBJ1-1
clone_size: few
d_call: NA
cdr3_aa: CASSLIGREAFF
cdr3_nt: TGTGCCAGCAGTTTAATTGGGAGAGAAGCTTTCTTT

v_call: TRBV20-1
j_call: TRBJ2-5
clone_size: few
d_call: TRBD1
cdr3_aa: CSARSNRDREQETQYF
cdr3_nt: TGCAGTGCTAGATCAAACCGGGACAGGGAACAAGAGACCCAGTACTTC

v_call: TRBV20-1
j_call: TRBJ2-1
clone_size: few
d_call: NA
cdr3_aa: CSASRGGGYNEQFF
cdr3_nt: TGCAGTGCTAGTCGTGGGGGCGGCTACAATGAGCAGTTCTTC

v_call: TRBV29-1
j_call: TRBJ1-1
clone_size: NA
d_call: NA
cdr3_aa: CSVVSTPGAFF
cdr3_nt: TGCAGCGTTGTTTCGACCCCTGGAGCTTTCTTT

v_call: TRBV24-1
j_call: TRBJ2-3
clone_size: NA
d_call: TRBD1
cdr3_aa: CATSDPRDRGTTDTQYF
cdr3_nt: TGTGCCACCAGTGACCCCAGGGACAGGGGGACCACAGATACGCAGTATTTT

v_call: TRBV20-1
j_call: TRBJ1-1
clone_size: NA
d_call: NA
cdr3_aa: CSAKEAGENTEAFF
cdr3_nt: TGCAGTGCCAAGGAGGCGGGGGAGAACACTGAAGCTTTCTTT

v_call: TRBV11-2
j_call: TRBJ2-1
clone_size: few
d_call: NA
cdr3_aa: CASSPTTGFSYNEQFF
cdr3_nt: TGTGCCAGCAGCCCTACGACGGGGTTTTCCTACAATGAGCAGTTCTTC

v_call: TRBV12-3/TRBV12-4
j_call: TRBJ1-2
clone_size: few
d_call: TRBD1
cdr3_aa: CASSLARDSRTNYGYTF
cdr3_nt: TGTGCCAGCAGTTTAGCGAGGGACAGCCGTACTAACTATGGCTACACCTTC

v_call: TRBV20-1
j_call: TRBJ2-7
clone_size: few
d_call: NA
cdr3_aa: CSANTAGSNEQYF
cdr3_nt: TGCAGTGCTAACACGGCAGGGTCCAACGAGCAGTACTTC

v_call: TRBV12-2
j_call: TRBJ2-1
clone_size: NA
d_call: NA
cdr3_aa: CASRLTSGRSNEQFF
cdr3_nt: TGTGCAAGTCGCCTTACTAGCGGGAGGTCTAATGAGCAGTTCTTC

v_call: TRBV2
j_call: TRBJ1-1
clone_size: few
d_call: NA
cdr3_aa: CASNVGLGTEAFF
cdr3_nt: TGTGCCAGCAATGTAGGTCTGGGCACTGAAGCTTTCTTT

v_call: TRBV20-1
j_call: TRBJ2-1
clone_size: many
d_call: TRBD1
cdr3_aa: CSARAGQGGGNEQFF
cdr3_nt: TGCAGTGCTAGAGCTGGACAGGGAGGTGGCAATGAGCAGTTCTTC

v_call: TRBV6-1
j_call: TRBJ2-2
clone_size: once
d_call: NA
cdr3_aa: CASSPWPGGGELFF
cdr3_nt: TGTGCCAGCAGTCCATGGCCCGGGGGCGGGGAGCTGTTTTTT

v_call: TRBV6-2/TRBV6-3
j_call: TRBJ2-7
clone_size: many
d_call: NA
cdr3_aa: CASSYTGNEQYF
cdr3_nt: TGTGCCAGCAGTTACACGGGTAACGAGCAGTACTTC

v_call: TRBV7-9
j_call: TRBJ1-4
clone_size: NA
d_call: TRBD1
cdr3_aa: CASSSRAGGGEKLFF
cdr3_nt: TGTGCCAGCAGCTCCAGGGCAGGGGGCGGTGAAAAACTGTTTTTT

v_call: TRBV29-1
j_call: TRBJ2-1
clone_size: NA
d_call: NA
cdr3_aa: CSALGTSSYNEQFF
cdr3_nt: TGCAGCGCGCTCGGGACAAGCTCCTACAATGAGCAGTTCTTC

v_call: TRBV7-2
j_call: TRBJ2-5
clone_size: many
d_call: NA
cdr3_aa: CASTLGRYLETQYF
cdr3_nt: TGTGCCAGCACCTTAGGGAGGTATCTAGAGACCCAGTACTTC

v_call: TRBV5-6
j_call: TRBJ2-1
clone_size: many
d_call: NA
cdr3_aa: CASSLVPGDYNEQFF
cdr3_nt: TGTGCCAGCAGCTTGGTTCCGGGGGACTACAATGAGCAGTTCTTC

v_call: TRBV7-2
j_call: TRBJ2-3
clone_size: many
d_call: NA
cdr3_aa: CASSLVWDTQYF
cdr3_nt: TGTGCCAGCAGCTTAGTTTGGGATACGCAGTATTTT

v_call: TRBV20-1
j_call: TRBJ2-1
clone_size: NA
d_call: TRBD2
cdr3_aa: CSARAGGPYNEQFF
cdr3_nt: TGCAGTGCTAGAGCGGGGGGGCCCTACAATGAGCAGTTCTTC

v_call: TRBV3-1
j_call: TRBJ2-1
clone_size: NA
d_call: NA
cdr3_aa: CASSQTLARGGWNEQFF
cdr3_nt: TGTGCCAGCAGCCAAACCCTCGCTCGGGGAGGTTGGAATGAGCAGTTCTTC

v_call: TRBV20-1
j_call: TRBJ2-7
clone_size: NA
d_call: NA
cdr3_aa: CSPGDAGSYEQYF
cdr3_nt: TGCAGTCCCGGGGATGCTGGCTCCTACGAGCAGTACTTC

v_call: TRBV5-1
j_call: TRBJ2-1
clone_size: NA
d_call: NA
cdr3_aa: CASSFMGITYNEQFF
cdr3_nt: TGCGCCAGCAGCTTCATGGGTATCACCTACAATGAGCAGTTCTTC

v_call: TRBV11-2
j_call: TRBJ2-7
clone_size: NA
d_call: TRBD1
cdr3_aa: CASSFAQGASYEQYF
cdr3_nt: TGTGCCAGCAGCTTTGCACAGGGGGCGTCCTACGAGCAGTACTTC

v_call: TRBV4-3
j_call: TRBJ2-1
clone_size: NA
d_call: NA
cdr3_aa: CASSQDVPAESYNEQFF
cdr3_nt: TGCGCCAGCAGCCAAGATGTTCCAGCGGAGTCCTACAATGAGCAGTTCTTC